Reported below is one T cell receptor (beta chain). The data originate from a study of blood T cell repertoires in COVID-19. As for the study in general: Donors in the United States, Italy and Spain gave samples during acute or convalescent COVID-19. Nucleic acid was either cDNA or gDNA, and it came from T cells, B-cell-depleted T cells, or PBMCs.

The Seattle patients joined while their infection was active and were tracked longitudinally afterward. V lost 2 bases and J 0 bases, leaving 7 bases between the germline ends. This CDR3 spans 14 amino acids. Germline loops: CDR1 MNHEY, CDR2 SVGAGI. The authors' processing: Reference gene primer amplification yielded estimated nucleated cell counts. Only in-frame clones appear in the TCRdb table, and some are missing; sequencing was by immunoSEQ multiplex PCR. V and J calls and clone size follow that table, whereas D and trimming were derived from the DNA. The profile shows 150,000 to 200,000 clones, around 81% of them singletons.

The gene calls are TRBV6-5 and TRBJ1-2, with D possibly TRBD1 on 5 matching bases. This clonotype was sampled from an elderly woman with COVID-19, enrolled during active disease. Sequencing was done on a sample of peripheral blood. The CDR3: CASSYRGANYGYTF. The CDR3 DNA follows: TGTGCCAGCAGTTACAGGGGTGCTAACTATGGCTACACCTTC.